This T cell receptor beta chain was profiled in a study of blood T cells in healthy people across ages (dated by TCRdb to the mid-2010s). The study in broad terms: Template switching captured roughly one uniquely barcoded TCR beta cDNA molecule per two T cells in model experiments. To track age-related changes in TCR beta repertoire diversity, the study relied on deep sequencing normalized with unique cDNA molecular identifiers. Donors of different ages were randomly distributed across sequencing lanes to avoid experimental bias. Using the same blood draw, the study looked at two additional independent replicas of 1 million unique cDNA reads for two donors, one aged 18 to 30 and the other aged 80 or older. Donors were grouped into four age groups: young (average roughly 16 years), middle-aged (about 38), aged (around 60) and long-lived (just over 80). Study-level results and caveats: Because profiling used bulk unsorted PBMCs, naive and antigen-experienced compartments could not be compared conclusively. The CMV infection status of donors was not known, potentially confounding age-related changes in expanded clonotypes. The percentage of naive T cells measured by flow cytometry correlated strongly with observed TCR beta diversity. Observed TCR beta diversity per million T cells fell roughly linearly with age, and a significant reduction was already apparent by age roughly 40. Estimates of total diversity based on one million sequenced T cells were considered lower bounds and underestimates. Compared with the aged group, more naive CD4+ T cells, fewer expanded clones and increased TCR diversity were shown by the long-lived group, suggesting age selection.

Systemically healthy Caucasian individuals from Russia, roughly 40 in total and aged about 6 to 100 years, were included as donors. Around 10 milliliters of peripheral blood were drawn from each donor into EDTA-treated Vacutainer tubes. Ficoll-Paque density-gradient centrifugation was used to isolate PBMCs, with at least 7 million obtained per sample. Trizol reagent was used to extract total RNA from the PBMCs, yielding at least 6 micrograms per sample. For every donor, an aliquot of PBMCs went through flow cytometry to measure the percentages of naive CD45RAhigh/CD27high T cells. The library was obtained by 5' RACE. The sequencing machine was an Illumina HiSeq 2500. A second PCR of about 6 to 12 cycles was run with a J-beta primer mix and a sample-barcoded 5' primer. A unique molecular identifier was introduced onto each TCR beta cDNA molecule by a template-switch 5' adaptor carrying 12 random nucleotides. At least 2.5 million CDR3-containing paired-end reads were obtained from each sample. All of the RNA was converted into first-strand cDNA using the Mint cDNA synthesis kit, with a TRBC-specific oligonucleotide serving as the primer. After uracil-DNA glycosylase treatment, a first 18-cycle PCR used universal primers M1SS and BC2_uni_R on all cDNA. On the study's bioinformatics: For normalization, 1 million high-quality reads were randomly selected from each sample, with every read carrying a distinct molecular identifier. Instead of being binned into consensus sequences, reads that shared molecular identifiers were thrown out. MiTCR, with a Q25 quality threshold and the strictest error-elimination algorithm, was used for CDR3 identification, clonotype clustering and error correction. Lower-bound total TCR beta diversity was estimated with a nonparametric unseen species model using Euler transformation. The public reads were run again by TCRdb, first through fastp at Q25 and then through MiXCR, and only productive beta chains were kept. One record per CDR3 amino acid sequence lists the most common genes and DNA. TCRdb assigned the V and J calls; the authors' analysis was not used. The sample table records under 1 million distinct CDR3 sequences; approximately 48% of these occur just once. The ten largest make up around 21% of the sample.

Measured from the cysteine to the phenylalanine, the CDR3 is 14 residues long. The kept DNA is CDR3 alone, 42 bases in frame from the first base. From the germline V gene (reference sequence), CDR1 is SSHAT and CDR2 is FNYEAQ. Points on this clonotype: Its antigen target is currently unknown. At one of its ends the junction is not consistent with the germline gene, which may arise from a read error.

What was sequenced was blood. The chain was built from TRBV7-7 and TRBJ2-5; the D assignment is uncertain and may be TRBD1 or TRBD2, with 6 bases supporting each. The TCR comes from a man aged 55 to 70 in good health. CDR3 loop: CASSLKGEEETQYF. The nucleotide sequence is TGTGCTAGCAGCTTAAAGGGGGAGGAAGAGACCCAGTACTTC.